The sequence of this T cell receptor (beta chain) was determined in a study of cytomegalovirus exposure and HLA in healthy donors. Profiling relied on immunoSEQ multiplex PCR, and the TCRdb table lists in-frame clones only, not all of them. The sample has approximately 300,000 clones, around 86% seen once. The CDR3 sequence is 15 residues long. V was clipped by 3 bases and J by 2 bases; unmatched bases: 7. The germline CDR1 and CDR2 sequences are MNHNS and SASEGT. These donors were members of the roughly 110-subject validation cohort, a group separate from the approximately 670-subject first cohort. This clone occurred once.

What was sequenced was PBMCs. The chain joins TRBV6-1 to TRBJ2-7, with 7 bases that match TRBD2. This sequence originates from a woman between 18 and 30 years old in good health and CMV-seronegative. CDR3: CASSDGGSRPYEQYF. CDR3 sequence (DNA): TGTGCCAGCAGTGATGGCGGGAGTAGGCCCTACGAGCAGTACTTC.